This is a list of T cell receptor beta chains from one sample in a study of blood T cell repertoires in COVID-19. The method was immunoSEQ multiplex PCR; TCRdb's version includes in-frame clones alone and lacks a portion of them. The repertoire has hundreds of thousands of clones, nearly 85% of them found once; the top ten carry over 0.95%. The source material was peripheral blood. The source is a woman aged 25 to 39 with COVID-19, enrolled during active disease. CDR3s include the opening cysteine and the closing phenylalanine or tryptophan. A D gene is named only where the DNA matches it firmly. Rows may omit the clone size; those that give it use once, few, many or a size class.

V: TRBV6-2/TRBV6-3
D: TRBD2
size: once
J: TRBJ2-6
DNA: TGTGCCAGCAGCCCTAGCGGGGGCAACTCTGGGGCCAACGTCCTGACTTTC
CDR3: CASSPSGGNSGANVLTF

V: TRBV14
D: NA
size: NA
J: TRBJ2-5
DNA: TGTGCCAGCAGCCAAGGGGGTAGGACTAAGGAGACCCAGTACTTC
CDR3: CASSQGGRTKETQYF

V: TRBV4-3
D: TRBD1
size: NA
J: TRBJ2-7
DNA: TGCGCCAGCAGCCAAGAAAGTGACAGGGGGTACGAGCAGTACTTC
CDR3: CASSQESDRGYEQYF

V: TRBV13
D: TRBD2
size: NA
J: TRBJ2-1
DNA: TGTGCCAGCAGCCCCCCCGGGACTAGCGGGAGCAATGAGCAGTTCTTC
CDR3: CASSPPGTSGSNEQFF

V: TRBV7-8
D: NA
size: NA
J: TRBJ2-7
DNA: TGTGCCAGCAGCTTGACAGGAAGCTCCTACGAGCAGTACTTC
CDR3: CASSLTGSSYEQYF

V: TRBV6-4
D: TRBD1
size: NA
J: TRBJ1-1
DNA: TGTGCCAGCAGTCCAAAAAGACAGGGCCGGCCCCTGAACACTGAAGCTTTCTTT
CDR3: CASSPKRQGRPLNTEAFF

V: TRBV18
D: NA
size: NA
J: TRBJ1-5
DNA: TGTGCCAGCTCACCGACGACAGTTCGGGGGGATCAGCCCCAGCATTTT
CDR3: CASSPTTVRGDQPQHF

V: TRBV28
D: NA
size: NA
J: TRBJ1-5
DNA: TGTGCCAGCAGCTCCTCCGGGACAAGTCAGCCCCAGCATTTT
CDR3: CASSSSGTSQPQHF

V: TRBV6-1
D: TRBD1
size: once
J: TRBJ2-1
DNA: TGTGCCAGCAGTGCCCGGATTAGGGACAGTGGCCACAATGAGCAGTTCTTC
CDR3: CASSARIRDSGHNEQFF

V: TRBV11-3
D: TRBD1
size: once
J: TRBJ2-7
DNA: TGTGCCAGCAGCCCCGGGGACAGGGGTTCCCACGAGCAGTACTTC
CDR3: CASSPGDRGSHEQYF

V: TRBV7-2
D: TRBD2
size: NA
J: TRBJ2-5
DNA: TGTGCCAGCAGCCCGGATGCGGGGGGGAGGGAGACCCAGTACTTC
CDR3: CASSPDAGGRETQYF